The clone carrying this TCR beta chain occurred a few times. The record originates from a study of blood T cell repertoires in COVID-19. Study-wide background: There were acute and convalescent COVID-19 samples, and they came from the United States, Italy and Spain.

Germline V CDR1 and CDR2: LNHDA, SQIVND (reference sequence). This CDR3 is 16 amino acids long. V was pared by 2 bases and J by 2 bases, with 13 bases between. Original analysis: Amplified reference gene primers provided the basis for estimating nucleated cell counts. Assay used: immunoSEQ multiplex PCR; TCRdb lists only in-frame clones, some missing. The DNA was the basis for D and trimming; V, J and clone size are from that table. Seen here are tens of thousands of clones, around 89% observed once, and the top ten hold about 10%. The chain uses TRBV19 and TRBJ2-1; weak D call: TRBD2 (6 bases). This clonotype was obtained from a man between 50 and 59 years old with active COVID-19. Sequencing was done on a sample of peripheral blood. The CDR3 DNA follows: TGTGCCAGTAGTATATGGCATAGCGGAGCCTACAATGAGCAGTTCTTC. Protein product: CASSIWHSGAYNEQFF.